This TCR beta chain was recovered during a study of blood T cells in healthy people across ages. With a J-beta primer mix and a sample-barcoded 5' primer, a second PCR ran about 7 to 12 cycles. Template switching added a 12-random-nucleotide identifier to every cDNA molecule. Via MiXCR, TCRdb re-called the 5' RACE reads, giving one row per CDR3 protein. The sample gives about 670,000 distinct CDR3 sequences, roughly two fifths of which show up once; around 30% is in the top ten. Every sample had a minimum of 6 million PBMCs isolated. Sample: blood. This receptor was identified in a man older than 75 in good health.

CDR3 in DNA: TGTGCCAGCTCACCACCGGGTCGTCAGCCCCAGCATTTT. Its translation is CASSPPGRQPQHF. The gene calls are TRBV18 and TRBJ1-5; D uncertain. The CDR3 loop spans 13 amino acids. The ends were cut back, 0 bases at V and 6 bases at J, with 6 bases in the middle. CDR1 and CDR2 from the germline V gene are KGHSH and LQKENI. Using reference TRBV18 and TRBJ1-5 for the parts outside the CDR3, the full variable domain is NAGVMQNPRHLVRRRGQEARLRCSPMKGHSHVYWYRQLPEEGLKFMVYLQKENIIDESGMPKERFSAEFPKEGPSILRIQQVVRGDSAAYFCASSPPGRQPQHFGDGTRLSIL.